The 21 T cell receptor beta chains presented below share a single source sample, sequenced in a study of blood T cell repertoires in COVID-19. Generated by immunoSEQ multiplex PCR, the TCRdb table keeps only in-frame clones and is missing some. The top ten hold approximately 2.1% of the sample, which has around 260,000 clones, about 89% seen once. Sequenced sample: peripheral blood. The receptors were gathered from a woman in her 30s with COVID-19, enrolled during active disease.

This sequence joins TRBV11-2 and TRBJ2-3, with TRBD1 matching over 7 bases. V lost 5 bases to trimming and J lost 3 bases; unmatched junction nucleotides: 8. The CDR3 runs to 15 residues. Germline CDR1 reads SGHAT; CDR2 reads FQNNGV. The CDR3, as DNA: TGTGCCAGCAGCCTCAGGGGGAGAGGGACAGATACGCAGTATTTT. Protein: CASSLRGRGTDTQYF.

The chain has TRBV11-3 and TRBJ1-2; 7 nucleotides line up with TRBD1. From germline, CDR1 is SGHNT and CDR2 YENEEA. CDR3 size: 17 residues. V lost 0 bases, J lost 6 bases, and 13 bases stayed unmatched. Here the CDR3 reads CASSLDNRRQGSDGYTF. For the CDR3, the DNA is TGTGCCAGCAGCTTAGATAACCGGCGACAGGGAAGTGATGGCTACACCTTC.

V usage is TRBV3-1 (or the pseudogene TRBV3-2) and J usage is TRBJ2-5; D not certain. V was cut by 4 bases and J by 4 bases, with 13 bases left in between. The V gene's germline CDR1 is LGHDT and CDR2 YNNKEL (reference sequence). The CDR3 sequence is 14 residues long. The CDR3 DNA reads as TGTGCCAGCAGCCCCCCGCCTAGGTCAGAGACCCAGTACTTC. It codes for CASSPPPRSETQYF.

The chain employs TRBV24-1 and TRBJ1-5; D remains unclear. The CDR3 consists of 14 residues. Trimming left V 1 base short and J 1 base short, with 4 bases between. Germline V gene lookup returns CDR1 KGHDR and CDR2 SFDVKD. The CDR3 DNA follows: TGTGCCACCAGTGATTTTTTAAGCAATCAGCCCCAGCATTTT. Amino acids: CATSDFLSNQPQHF.

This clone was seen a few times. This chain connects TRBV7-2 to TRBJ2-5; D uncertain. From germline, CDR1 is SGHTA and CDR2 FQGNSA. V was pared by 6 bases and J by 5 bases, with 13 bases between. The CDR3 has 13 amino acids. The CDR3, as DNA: TGTGCCAGCAGATCAAACGGTCGGGAGACCCAGTACTTC. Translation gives CASRSNGRETQYF.

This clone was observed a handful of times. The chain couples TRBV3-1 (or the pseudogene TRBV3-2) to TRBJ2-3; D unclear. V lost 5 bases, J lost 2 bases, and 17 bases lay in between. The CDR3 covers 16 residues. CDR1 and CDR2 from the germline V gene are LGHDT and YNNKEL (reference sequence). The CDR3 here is CASSSSGSYHTDTQYF. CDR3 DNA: TGTGCCAGCAGCTCGTCCGGGTCCTATCACACAGATACGCAGTATTTT.

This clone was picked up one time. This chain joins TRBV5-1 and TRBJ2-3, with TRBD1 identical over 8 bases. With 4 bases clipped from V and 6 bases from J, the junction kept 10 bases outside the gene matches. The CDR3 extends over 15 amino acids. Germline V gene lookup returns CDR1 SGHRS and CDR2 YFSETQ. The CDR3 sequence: CASSQRTGPSDTQYF. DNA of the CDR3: TGCGCCAGCAGCCAGAGGACAGGGCCTTCCGATACGCAGTATTTT.

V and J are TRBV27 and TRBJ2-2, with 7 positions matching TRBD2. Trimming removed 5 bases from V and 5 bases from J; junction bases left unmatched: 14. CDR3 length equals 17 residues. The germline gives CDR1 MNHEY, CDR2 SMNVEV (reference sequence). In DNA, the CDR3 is TGTGCCAGCAGTCCACCTTTGGGGCGCGGGAGAACCGGGGAGCTGTTTTTT. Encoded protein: CASSPPLGRGRTGELFF.

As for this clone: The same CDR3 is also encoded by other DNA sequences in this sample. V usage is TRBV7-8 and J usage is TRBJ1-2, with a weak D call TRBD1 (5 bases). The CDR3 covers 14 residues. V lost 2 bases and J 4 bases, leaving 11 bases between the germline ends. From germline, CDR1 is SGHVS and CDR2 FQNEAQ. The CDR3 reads CASSLSGQSYGYTF. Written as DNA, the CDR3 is TGTGCCAGCAGCTTATCAGGGCAAAGCTATGGCTACACCTTC.

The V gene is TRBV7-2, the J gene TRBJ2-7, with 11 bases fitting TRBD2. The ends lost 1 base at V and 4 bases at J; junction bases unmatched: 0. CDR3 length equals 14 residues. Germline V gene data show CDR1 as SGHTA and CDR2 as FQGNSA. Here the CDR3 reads CASSLGLAGYEQYF. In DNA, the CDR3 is TGTGCCAGCAGCTTAGGACTAGCGGGATACGAGCAGTACTTC.

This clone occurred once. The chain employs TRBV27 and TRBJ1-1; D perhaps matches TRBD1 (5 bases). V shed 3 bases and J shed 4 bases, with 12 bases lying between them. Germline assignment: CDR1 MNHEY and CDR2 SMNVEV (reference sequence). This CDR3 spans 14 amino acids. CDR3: CASSFGGYGTEAFF. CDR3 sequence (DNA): TGTGCCAGCAGTTTCGGGGGGTACGGCACTGAAGCTTTCTTT.

For the CDR3, the DNA is TGTGCCAGTAGTGTGACCAGTGGAGGTCAGCCCCAGCATTTT. This encodes CASSVTSGGQPQHF. The chain employs TRBV19 and TRBJ1-5, with D uncertain. V was pared by 5 bases and J by 6 bases, with 14 bases between. There are 14 residues in the CDR3. CDR1 and CDR2 (germline): LNHDA, SQIVND (reference sequence).

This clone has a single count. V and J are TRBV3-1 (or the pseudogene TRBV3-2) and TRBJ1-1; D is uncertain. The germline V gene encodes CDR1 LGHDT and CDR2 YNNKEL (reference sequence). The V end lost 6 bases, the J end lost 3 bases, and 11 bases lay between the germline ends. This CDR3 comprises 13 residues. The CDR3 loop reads CASRTTGDTEAFF. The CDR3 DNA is TGTGCCAGCAGAACCACGGGAGACACTGAAGCTTTCTTT.

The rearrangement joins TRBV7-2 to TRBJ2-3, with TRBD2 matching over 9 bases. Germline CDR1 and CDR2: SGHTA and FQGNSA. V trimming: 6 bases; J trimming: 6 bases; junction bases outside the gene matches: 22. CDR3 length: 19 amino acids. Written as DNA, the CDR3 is TGTGCCAGCAGTTACCATCCGCTAAGGCGGGAGGGCCCGGTGGATACGCAGTATTTT. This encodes CASSYHPLRREGPVDTQYF.

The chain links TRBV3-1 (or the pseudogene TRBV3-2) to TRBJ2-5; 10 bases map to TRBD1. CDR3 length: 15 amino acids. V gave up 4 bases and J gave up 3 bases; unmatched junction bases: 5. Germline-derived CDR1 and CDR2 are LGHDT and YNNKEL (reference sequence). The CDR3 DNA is TGTGCCAGCAGCCCTTCGACAGGGGGCAAAGAGACCCAGTACTTC. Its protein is CASSPSTGGKETQYF.

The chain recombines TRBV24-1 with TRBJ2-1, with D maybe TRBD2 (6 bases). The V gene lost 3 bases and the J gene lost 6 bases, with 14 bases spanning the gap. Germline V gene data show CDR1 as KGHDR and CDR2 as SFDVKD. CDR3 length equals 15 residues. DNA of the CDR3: TGTGCCACCAGTGATCCGGGGAGGTTGGTCAATGAGCAGTTCTTC. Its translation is CATSDPGRLVNEQFF.

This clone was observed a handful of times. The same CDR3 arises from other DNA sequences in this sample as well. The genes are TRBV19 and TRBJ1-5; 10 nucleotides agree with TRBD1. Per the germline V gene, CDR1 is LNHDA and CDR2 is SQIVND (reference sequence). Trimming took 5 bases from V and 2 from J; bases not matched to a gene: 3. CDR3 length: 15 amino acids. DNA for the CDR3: TGTGCCAGTAGTCCGGGGACAGGGGGCAATCAGCCCCAGCATTTT. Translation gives CASSPGTGGNQPQHF. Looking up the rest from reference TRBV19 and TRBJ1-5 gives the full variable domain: DGGITQSPKYLFRKEGQNVTLSCEQNLNHDAMYWYRQDPGQGLRLIYYSQIVNDFQKGDIAEGYSVSREKKESFPLTVTSAQKNPTAFYLCASSPGTGGNQPQHFGDGTRLSIL.

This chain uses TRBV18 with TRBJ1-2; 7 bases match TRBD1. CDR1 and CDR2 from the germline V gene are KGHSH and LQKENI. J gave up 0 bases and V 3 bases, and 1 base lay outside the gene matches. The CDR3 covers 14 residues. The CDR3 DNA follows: TGTGCCAGCTCACCGACAGGGTCTAACTATGGCTACACCTTC. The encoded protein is CASSPTGSNYGYTF.

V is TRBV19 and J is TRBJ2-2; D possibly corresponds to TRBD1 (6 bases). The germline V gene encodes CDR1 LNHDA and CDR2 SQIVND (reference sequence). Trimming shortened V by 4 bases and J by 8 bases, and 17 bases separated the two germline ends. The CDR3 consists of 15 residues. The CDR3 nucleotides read TGTGCCAGTAGTACAACACGCGGCACAGGGGGGGAGCTGTTTTTT. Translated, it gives CASSTTRGTGGELFF. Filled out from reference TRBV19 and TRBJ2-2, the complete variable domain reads DGGITQSPKYLFRKEGQNVTLSCEQNLNHDAMYWYRQDPGQGLRLIYYSQIVNDFQKGDIAEGYSVSREKKESFPLTVTSAQKNPTAFYLCASSTTRGTGGELFFGEGSRLTVL.

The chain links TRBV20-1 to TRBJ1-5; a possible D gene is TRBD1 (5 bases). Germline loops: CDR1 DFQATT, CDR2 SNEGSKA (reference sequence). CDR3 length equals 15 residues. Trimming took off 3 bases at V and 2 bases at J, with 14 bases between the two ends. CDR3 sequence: CSASRQGFRNQPQHF. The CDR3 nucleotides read TGCAGTGCTAGTAGGCAGGGTTTTCGCAATCAGCCCCAGCATTTT.

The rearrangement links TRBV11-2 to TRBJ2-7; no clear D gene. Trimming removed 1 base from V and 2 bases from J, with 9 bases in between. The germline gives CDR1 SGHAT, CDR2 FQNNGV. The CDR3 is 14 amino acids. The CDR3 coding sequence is TGTGCCAGCAGCTTAGGGTTGAGGCCCTACGAGCAGTACTTC. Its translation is CASSLGLRPYEQYF.